One sample yielded the 27 T cell receptor beta chains listed below, sequenced in a study of immune evolution from preneoplasia to lung adenocarcinoma. The data were produced by immunoSEQ multiplex PCR, yet TCRdb's version contains in-frame clones alone and is incomplete. Here the sample spans 35,000 to 40,000 clones, 74% being singletons. The sequenced material came from FFPE invasive lung adenocarcinoma tissue. These receptors were taken from a person aged 55 to 75 with lung adenocarcinoma.

J is TRBJ2-7 and V is TRBV29-1, with 9 positions matching TRBD1. Trimming at V came to 0 bases and at J to 3 bases, leaving 12 bases not matched to a gene. Germline CDR1 is SQVTM and CDR2 is ANQGSEA. The CDR3 has 17 residues. The DNA for the CDR3 is TGCAGCGTTGAAGACGGGCTTGGGACAGGGCCCGACTACGAGCAGTACTTC. Translated: CSVEDGLGTGPDYEQYF.

V gene TRBV14 combines with J gene TRBJ1-1, with TRBD1 matching 7 bases. Germline assignment: CDR1 SGHDN and CDR2 FVKESK. The CDR3 spans 14 residues. The V and J ends lost 6 bases and 1 base, in that order; junction bases with no gene match: 5. The CDR3 region is CASSLRGANTEAFF. CDR3 sequence (DNA): TGTGCCAGCAGTCTCAGGGGGGCGAACACTGAAGCTTTCTTT.

Relative to its sample, this clone is medium-sized. This rearrangement joins TRBV4-2 to TRBJ2-1; D gene ambiguous. There are 15 residues in the CDR3. The germline V and J ends were trimmed by 3 bases and 4 bases, with 13 bases remaining between them. CDR1 is LGHNA, CDR2 YNFKEQ, per germline. The CDR3 here is CASSHPGQTYNEQFF. The CDR3 DNA is TGTGCCAGCAGCCACCCGGGTCAGACATACAATGAGCAGTTCTTC.

This clone was seen more than once but under ten times. V gene TRBV27 combines with J gene TRBJ2-7, with TRBD1 as a possible D gene (6 bases). The CDR3 is 14 residues long. In germline, CDR1 is MNHEY, CDR2 SMNVEV (reference sequence). Trimming removed 1 base at V and 2 bases at J, with 9 bases between. CDR3 in DNA: TGTGCCAGCAGTTTATTCAGGGGCGCCTACGAGCAGTACTTC. This encodes CASSLFRGAYEQYF.

This clone has more than one count but fewer than ten. The gene calls are TRBV21-1 and TRBJ1-5; TRBD1 is taken as the D call from the table, unchecked against the DNA. TRBV21-1 is given as a pseudogene. The CDR3 totals 18 residues. The CDR3 here is CASSKGSRGPNSNQPQHF. In nucleotides, the CDR3 is TGTGCCAGCAGCAAAGGGTCCAGGGGGCCCAATAGCAATCAGCCCCAGCATTTT.

J is TRBJ2-2 and V is TRBV5-1, with 8 bases matching TRBD1. The V gene end was trimmed by 4 bases and the J gene end by 6 bases; junction bases not matched to a gene: 5. CDR3 length equals 14 residues. Germline V gene lookup returns CDR1 SGHRS and CDR2 YFSETQ. CDR3: CASSEPGGSGELFF. CDR3 DNA: TGCGCCAGCAGCGAACCAGGGGGCTCCGGGGAGCTGTTTTTT.

The J gene is TRBJ2-7, the V gene TRBV27; D remains unclear. Trimming pared 4 bases from V and 2 bases from J, leaving 18 bases between. The germline gives CDR1 MNHEY, CDR2 SMNVEV (reference sequence). The CDR3 has 16 amino acids. CDR3 sequence: CASSYLLAGRTYEQYF. For the CDR3, the DNA is TGTGCCAGCAGTTATCTCCTCGCAGGCAGGACCTACGAGCAGTACTTC.

The V call is TRBV28, the J call TRBJ2-3, with TRBD2 identical over 10 bases. From germline, CDR1 is MDHEN and CDR2 SYDVKM. With V trimmed by 6 bases and J by 0 bases, 6 bases remained unmatched. The CDR3 extends over 16 amino acids. The CDR3 spells CASRISGRTSTDTQYF. The CDR3 DNA reads TGTGCCAGCAGGATTAGCGGGAGGACTAGCACAGATACGCAGTATTTT.

The chain is built from TRBV4-2 and TRBJ1-2, with 7 bases fitting TRBD1. V trimming: 0 bases; J trimming: 4 bases; junction bases outside the gene matches: 5. Germline V gene sequence: CDR1 LGHNA, CDR2 YNFKEQ. The CDR3 extends over 15 amino acids. The CDR3 nucleotides read TGTGCCAGCAGCCAAGATTTCGCAGGGGGCTATGGCTACACCTTC. Translated, it gives CASSQDFAGGYGYTF.

The chain uses TRBV5-1 and TRBJ2-2; TRBD2 aligns across 13 bases. The CDR3 length is 17 residues. V shed 5 bases and J 0 bases; nucleotides not matched to a gene: 4. Germline V CDR1 and CDR2: SGHRS, YFSETQ. CDR3: CASSWTSGSPNTGELFF. The DNA of the CDR3 is TGCGCCAGCAGTTGGACTAGCGGGAGTCCGAACACCGGGGAGCTGTTTTTT.

This clone appeared a few times. The chain recombines TRBV30 with TRBJ1-1; no definite D call. The CDR3 runs 12 residues. Germline CDR1 is GTSNPN and CDR2 is SVGIG (reference sequence). V lost 3 bases, J lost 0 bases, and 5 bases lay in between. The CDR3 reads CAWRRLNTEAFF. The CDR3 DNA reads TGTGCCTGGAGACGATTGAACACTGAAGCTTTCTTT.

The gene calls are TRBV11-2 and TRBJ2-2; TRBD2 might be the D (6 bases). CDR1 and CDR2 from the germline V gene are SGHAT and FQNNGV. Trimming removed 6 bases at V and 3 bases at J, with 11 bases between. There are 14 residues in the CDR3. CDR3 sequence (DNA): TGTGCCAGCAGTTTGAGACTAGACACCGGGGAGCTGTTTTTT. Translating gives CASSLRLDTGELFF.

The rearrangement joins TRBV11-2 to TRBJ2-2; the D gene is possibly TRBD1 (5 bases). With 3 bases removed from V and 9 bases from J, the gap between germline ends came to 11 bases. The germline V gene encodes CDR1 SGHAT and CDR2 FQNNGV. The CDR3 covers 13 residues. The CDR3 DNA reads TGTGCCAGCAGCTTTGACAGCAACCGGGAGCTGTTTTTT. Translated: CASSFDSNRELFF.

The DNA for the CDR3 is TGTGCCAGTAGTCTACTAGCGATCAACAATGAGCAGTTCTTC. This translates into CASSLLAINNEQFF. V usage is TRBV19 and J usage is TRBJ2-1, with 7 bases identical to TRBD2. J lost 5 bases, V lost 5 bases, and 6 bases had no gene match. In germline, CDR1 is LNHDA, CDR2 SQIVND (reference sequence). The CDR3 is 14 amino acids.

This clone was observed a handful of times. In the same sample, other DNA sequences code for this CDR3. The chain links TRBV18 to TRBJ1-1; D perhaps matches TRBD1 (6 bases). The CDR3 spans 16 residues. The V and J ends lost 3 bases and 1 base respectively, with 15 bases between them. From germline, CDR1 is KGHSH and CDR2 LQKENI. CDR3 nucleotides: TGTGCCAGCTCACCCCCCTCCAGGGGCTCGAACACTGAAGCTTTCTTT. Protein: CASSPPSRGSNTEAFF.

This rearrangement joins TRBV28 to TRBJ1-1; 7 bases agree with TRBD1. J gave up 8 bases and V 2 bases, and 5 bases lay outside the gene matches. Germline V gives CDR1 MDHEN, CDR2 SYDVKM. The CDR3 sequence is 13 residues long. CDR3 sequence: CASSLTGAGEAFF. CDR3 nucleotides: TGTGCCAGCAGTTTAACAGGGGCTGGCGAAGCTTTCTTT.

This clone was counted between two and nine times. CDR3 amino acids: CASSVEAGVLYEQYF. CDR3 bases: TGTGCCAGCAGCGTAGAGGCGGGAGTTCTCTACGAGCAGTACTTC. This chain uses TRBV9 with TRBJ2-7; 7 bases are shared with TRBD2. V was clipped by 0 bases and J by 3 bases; unmatched bases: 6. The CDR3 is 15 amino acids. Germline V CDR1 and CDR2: SGDLS, YYNGEE. Drawing the rest from reference TRBV9 and TRBJ2-7, the complete variable domain is DSGVTQTPKHLITATGQRVTLRCSPRSGDLSVYWYQQSLDQGLQFLIQYYNGEERAKGNILERFSAQQFPDLHSELNLSSLELGDSALYFCASSVEAGVLYEQYFGPGTRLTVT.

J is TRBJ2-2 and V is TRBV6-6, with a tentative D call TRBD2 (6 bases). The CDR3 consists of 14 residues. Trimming pared 2 bases from V and 4 bases from J, leaving 8 bases between. From germline, CDR1 is MNHNY and CDR2 SVGAGI (reference sequence). The CDR3 region is CASSYRGGTGELFF. CDR3 nucleotides: TGTGCCAGCAGTTACAGGGGAGGCACCGGGGAGCTGTTTTTT.

The rearrangement joins TRBV5-1 to TRBJ2-2, with 9 bases fitting TRBD1. Trimming took 5 bases from V and 4 from J; bases not matched to a gene: 12. This CDR3 is built from 17 residues. Germline lookup yields CDR1 SGHRS and CDR2 YFSETQ. CDR3 sequence: CASRRQGGTQLTGELFF. CDR3 nucleotides: TGCGCCAGCAGAAGACAGGGGGGGACCCAGCTCACCGGGGAGCTGTTTTTT.

This clone was picked up a small number of times. The chain uses TRBV9 and TRBJ2-2; 9 positions match TRBD2. CDR1 is SGDLS, CDR2 YYNGEE, per germline. The ends lost 1 base at V and 3 bases at J; junction bases unmatched: 10. The CDR3 extends over 18 amino acids. CDR3 region: CASSVQAGGGMDTGELFF. The CDR3 DNA reads as TGTGCCAGCAGCGTACAAGCGGGAGGCGGGATGGACACCGGGGAGCTGTTTTTT.

The chain is built from TRBV5-1 and TRBJ2-1; D is unresolved. V dropped 2 bases and J dropped 9 bases, with 12 bases sitting between them. The CDR3 covers 13 residues. Germline V gene sequence: CDR1 SGHRS, CDR2 YFSETQ. The CDR3, as DNA: TGCGCCAGCAGCTTCCTGACGAACGGTGAGCAGTTCTTC. Protein sequence: CASSFLTNGEQFF.

Turning to this clone: The junction differs from germline at one of its ends, possibly a read error. V is TRBV7-7 and J is TRBJ2-2; no reliable D call. The CDR3 runs to 14 residues. The germline gives CDR1 SSHAT, CDR2 FNYEAQ (reference sequence). CDR3 nucleotides: TGTGCTAGCAGCCCCGGACCCTCATACGGGGAGCTGTTTTTT. It yields the protein CASSPGPSYGELFF.

This sequence joins TRBV2 and TRBJ1-1; 10 positions agree with TRBD1. The CDR3 loop spans 13 amino acids. The germline V gene encodes CDR1 SNHLY and CDR2 FYNNEI. V shed 5 bases and J 9 bases; nucleotides not matched to a gene: 6. The DNA for the CDR3 is TGTGCCAGCAGTCAGACAGGGGGCGGGAAAGCTTTCTTT. Protein sequence: CASSQTGGGKAFF.

V is TRBV6-5 and J is TRBJ1-1; D is possibly TRBD1 (5 bases). V lost 7 bases, J lost 1 base, and 10 bases lay in between. Germline-derived CDR1 and CDR2 are MNHEY and SVGAGI. This CDR3 is 13 amino acids long. CDR3 coding DNA: TGTGCCAGCACCGACAGACCGAACACTGAAGCTTTCTTT. Translation: CASTDRPNTEAFF.

This sequence joins TRBV19 and TRBJ2-7; D may be TRBD2 (6 bases). This CDR3 is 13 amino acids long. The V gene lost 2 bases and the J gene lost 12 bases, with 17 bases spanning the gap. From germline, CDR1 is LNHDA and CDR2 SQIVND (reference sequence). CDR3 in DNA: TGTGCCAGTAGTATAACCGGGACTCTCGGGAGGTACTTC. This codes for CASSITGTLGRYF. The full variable domain, completed using reference TRBV19 and TRBJ2-7, is DGGITQSPKYLFRKEGQNVTLSCEQNLNHDAMYWYRQDPGQGLRLIYYSQIVNDFQKGDIAEGYSVSREKKESFPLTVTSAQKNPTAFYLCASSITGTLGRYFGPGTRLTVT.

The V and J genes are TRBV28 and TRBJ1-2; D ambiguous. CDR1 and CDR2 (germline): MDHEN, SYDVKM. V lost 3 bases to trimming and J lost 0 bases, with 8 bases between them. This CDR3 region has 14 residues. CDR3 bases: TGTGCCAGCAGTTTGCAGACACCTAACTATGGCTACACCTTC. Its protein is CASSLQTPNYGYTF.

V usage is TRBV6-5 and J usage is TRBJ1-2; no reliable D call. With 7 bases removed from V and 0 bases from J, the gap between germline ends came to 3 bases. The CDR3 covers 11 residues. Germline values: CDR1 MNHEY, CDR2 SVGAGI. Here the CDR3 reads CASKANYGYTF. As DNA, the CDR3 is TGTGCCAGCAAAGCTAACTATGGCTACACCTTC.